This is a list of T cell receptor beta chains from one sample in a study of T cells in Graves' hyperthyroidism and ophthalmopathy. One entry per CDR3 protein results from TCRdb running MiXCR on the multiplex PCR reads. Among about 270,000 distinct CDR3 sequences, 20% to 25% were seen once, and the ten largest hold about 60%. The material sequenced was blood. The receptors stem from a man aged 25 to 40 with Graves' ophthalmopathy. Each CDR3 is given with its conserved first and last residue. A D gene is named only where the DNA matches it firmly. Clone size is not always given. Where it is, it says once, few, many or a class for expanded clones.

v_call	d_call	j_call	clone_size	cdr3_nt	cdr3_aa
TRBV10-3	TRBD2	TRBJ2-1	NA	TGTGCCATCGGTAAGGCAGGGAAAGGGCTAGCGGGAGACAATGAGCAGTTCTTC	CAIGKAGKGLAGDNEQFF
TRBV3-1	NA	TRBJ1-3	many	TGTGCCAGCAGCCAAGAAGGGAATTCTGGAAACACCATATATTTT	CASSQEGNSGNTIYF
TRBV19	NA	TRBJ1-5	NA	TGTGCCAGTAGTATCAATGGAAGGGGCAATCAGCCCCAGCATTTT	CASSINGRGNQPQHF
TRBV19	TRBD1	TRBJ1-1	NA	TGTGCCAGTAGTACTGGGACAGCGGGGAACACTGAAGCTTTCTTT	CASSTGTAGNTEAFF
TRBV11-2	NA	TRBJ1-2	NA	TGTGTCAGCAGCAAAAACACAGGCTCGAACTATGGCTACACCTTC	CVSSKNTGSNYGYTF
TRBV28	NA	TRBJ1-6	NA	TGTGCCAGCAGTTTAGGAGGGAGCTCCTATAATTCACCCCTCCACTTT	CASSLGGSSYNSPLHF
TRBV6-2/TRBV6-3	TRBD1	TRBJ2-7	few	TGTGCCAGCAGTTACGCAGGCGGACAGGTTACCTACGAGCAGTACTTC	CASSYAGGQVTYEQYF
TRBV9	NA	TRBJ1-4	NA	TGTGCCAGCAGCCAGGAATGGACCAATGAAAAACTGTTTTTT	CASSQEWTNEKLFF
TRBV11-2	TRBD2	TRBJ2-5	many	TGTGCCAGCAGCTTTGGGGGAGGGATTGCCGAGACCCAGTACTTC	CASSFGGGIAETQYF
TRBV12-3/TRBV12-4	TRBD2	TRBJ2-5	NA	TGTGCCAGCAGTCCGAGACTAGCGGGAGAGAAGATCGCATCAGAGACCCAGTACTTC	CASSPRLAGEKIASETQYF
TRBV5-1	TRBD1	TRBJ1-5	NA	TGCGCCAGCAGCCGATTGCCCGGGACAGAAAATCAGCCCCAGCATTTT	CASSRLPGTENQPQHF
TRBV6-1	TRBD2	TRBJ2-3	NA	TGTGCCAGCAGAACCAGCGGGAGGGCCTCGTATACGCAGTATTTT	CASRTSGRASYTQYF
TRBV7-9	NA	TRBJ1-6	NA	TGTGCCAGCAGCCTAAGGACAGATTCACCCCTCCACTTT	CASSLRTDSPLHF
TRBV29-1	TRBD2	TRBJ2-1	few	TGCAGCGTCGTAGCGGGTCCCTCCTACAATGAGCAGTTCTTC	CSVVAGPSYNEQFF
TRBV27	NA	TRBJ2-1	NA	TGTGCCAGCAGCTACTCCCCCAGGGTCTCCTACAATGAGCAGTTCTTC	CASSYSPRVSYNEQFF
TRBV20-1	NA	TRBJ1-2	NA	TGCAGTGCTAGAGATAGAGGGGTTGGCTACACCTTC	CSARDRGVGYTF
TRBV28	NA	TRBJ2-7	many	TGTGCCAGCAGTTTGGGGACTTCCTACGAGCAGTACTTC	CASSLGTSYEQYF
TRBV27	TRBD2	TRBJ2-7	many	TGTGCCAGCAGTTTAGTAGCGGGAGGGCCCTACGAGCAGTACTTC	CASSLVAGGPYEQYF
TRBV3-1	TRBD2	TRBJ2-2	NA	TGTGCCAGCAGCCCCCAACTAGCGGGAGGTAAAAGGAACACCGGGGAGCTGTTTTTT	CASSPQLAGGKRNTGELFF
TRBV5-1	NA	TRBJ1-2	NA	TGCGCCAGCAGCCCCGGGTCCCGGTATGGCTACACCTTC	CASSPGSRYGYTF
TRBV29-1	TRBD1	TRBJ2-5	few	TGCAGCGTAAAACAGGGGGCTTTGGAGACCCAGTACTTC	CSVKQGALETQYF
TRBV7-9	NA	TRBJ2-2	few	TGTGCCAGCAGCTCCTCAACCGGGGCCGGGGAGCTGTTTTTT	CASSSSTGAGELFF
TRBV18	NA	TRBJ2-7	many	TGTGCCAGCTCACCCCCGGCGACTGTATACGAGCAGTACTTC	CASSPPATVYEQYF
TRBV4-1	NA	TRBJ2-3	few	TGCGCCAGCAGCCGTCTCGCGGGGATCACAGATACGCAGTATTTT	CASSRLAGITDTQYF
TRBV6-2/TRBV6-3	TRBD2	TRBJ2-3	NA	TGTGCCAGCAGTTACAAACTAGCGGGAGTGGCAGATACGCAGTATTTT	CASSYKLAGVADTQYF
TRBV6-1	TRBD2	TRBJ2-5	few	TGTGCCAGCAGTGAAGGGGCTAGCGGGTGGGAGACCCAGTACTTC	CASSEGASGWETQYF
TRBV13	TRBD2	TRBJ2-1	NA	TGTGCCAGCAGCTCCCTTTTAGCGGGAGGGTTCAAATCCTACAATGAGCAGTTCTTC	CASSSLLAGGFKSYNEQFF
TRBV9	NA	TRBJ2-1	few	TGTGCCAGCAGCGTAGCTGGGCTGCGAAACAATGAGCAGTTCTTC	CASSVAGLRNNEQFF
TRBV6-1	NA	TRBJ2-7	few	TGTGCCAGCAGTGAAGTGCGGGATTGGGGCGAGCAGTACTTC	CASSEVRDWGEQYF
TRBV20-1	NA	TRBJ2-2	few	TGCAGTGCCAGGCAGGCGAACACCGGGGAGCTGTTTTTT	CSARQANTGELFF
TRBV24-1	NA	TRBJ1-2	NA	TGTGCCACCAGTGATTCACGGACACCTAACTATGGCTACACCTTC	CATSDSRTPNYGYTF
TRBV7-8	NA	TRBJ2-1	NA	TGTGCCAGCGGCCATTCCGGGAGTTCCCTCTCCTACAATGAGCAGTTCTTC	CASGHSGSSLSYNEQFF
TRBV5-1	NA	TRBJ1-2	many	TGCGCCAGCAGCTCCCGCACGACCGGGTATGGCTACACCTTC	CASSSRTTGYGYTF